This T cell receptor (beta chain) was captured in a study of blood T cell repertoires in COVID-19. Study at large: Some COVID-19 samples were acute and others convalescent; all came from the United States, Italy and Spain.

Repertoires were generated with immunoSEQ multiplex PCR, while TCRdb's copy carries only in-frame clones and drops some. The sample has over 40,000 clones; 70% to 90% are singletons. This clone was observed once. Germline V gene sequence: CDR1 MNHEY, CDR2 SVGAGI. CDR3 length: 15 residues. With 4 bases removed from V and 7 bases from J, the gap between germline ends came to 14 bases. The clonotype originates from a human donor in a cohort sampled during active COVID-19. This chain links TRBV6-5 with TRBJ1-6; maybe TRBD1 (5 bases). The sequenced sample was peripheral blood. CDR3 sequence (DNA): TGTGCCAGCAGTTCGGGGGACGGAGTGAATTCACCCCTCCACTTT. Protein: CASSSGDGVNSPLHF.